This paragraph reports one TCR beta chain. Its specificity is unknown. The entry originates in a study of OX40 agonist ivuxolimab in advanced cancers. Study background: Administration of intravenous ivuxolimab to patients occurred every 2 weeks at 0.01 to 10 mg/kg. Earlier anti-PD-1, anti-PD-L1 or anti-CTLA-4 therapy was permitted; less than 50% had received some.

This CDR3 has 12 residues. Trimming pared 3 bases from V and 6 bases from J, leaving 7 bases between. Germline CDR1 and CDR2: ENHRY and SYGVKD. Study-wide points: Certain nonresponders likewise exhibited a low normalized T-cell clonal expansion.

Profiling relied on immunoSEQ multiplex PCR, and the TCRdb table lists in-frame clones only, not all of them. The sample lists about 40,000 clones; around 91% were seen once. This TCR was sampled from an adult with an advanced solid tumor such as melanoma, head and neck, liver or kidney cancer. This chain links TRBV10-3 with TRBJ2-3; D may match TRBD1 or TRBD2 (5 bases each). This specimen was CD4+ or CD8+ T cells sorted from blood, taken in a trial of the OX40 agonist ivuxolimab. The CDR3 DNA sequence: TGTGCCATCAGTGACAGGGAGGATACGCAGTATTTT. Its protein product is CAISDREDTQYF.